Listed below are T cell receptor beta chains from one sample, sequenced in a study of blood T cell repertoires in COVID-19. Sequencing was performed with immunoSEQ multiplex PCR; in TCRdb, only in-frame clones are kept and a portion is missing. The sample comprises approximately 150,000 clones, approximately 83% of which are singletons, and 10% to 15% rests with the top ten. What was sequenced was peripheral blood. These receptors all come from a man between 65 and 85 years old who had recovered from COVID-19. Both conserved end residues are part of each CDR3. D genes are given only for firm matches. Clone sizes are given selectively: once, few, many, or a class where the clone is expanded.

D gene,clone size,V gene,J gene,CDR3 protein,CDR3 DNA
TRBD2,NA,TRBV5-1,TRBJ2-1,CASSLDTGTSGSPGFF,TGCGCCAGCAGCTTGGATACCGGGACTAGCGGGAGCCCGGGGTTCTTC
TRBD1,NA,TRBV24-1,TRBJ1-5,CATSDPGTGQDQPQHF,TGTGCCACCAGTGACCCCGGGACAGGGCAGGATCAGCCCCAGCATTTT
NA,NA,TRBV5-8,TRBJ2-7,CASSLASGGHSSYEQYF,TGTGCCAGCAGCTTGGCCTCTGGCGGGCATTCCTCCTACGAGCAGTACTTC
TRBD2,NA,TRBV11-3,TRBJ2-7,CASSSGLAGAEQYF,TGTGCCAGCAGCTCGGGACTAGCGGGAGCCGAGCAGTACTTC
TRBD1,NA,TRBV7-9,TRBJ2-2,CASSPGTGGRELFF,TGTGCCAGCAGCCCCGGGACAGGGGGTCGGGAGCTGTTTTTT
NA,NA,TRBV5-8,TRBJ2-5,CASSLKRAGETQYF,TGTGCCAGCAGCTTGAAGAGGGCCGGGGAGACCCAGTACTTC
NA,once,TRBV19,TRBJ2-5,CASSIGATETQYF,TGTGCCAGTAGTATTGGGGCAACAGAGACCCAGTACTTC
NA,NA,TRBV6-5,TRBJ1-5,CASSYGGGGQPQHF,TGTGCCAGCAGTTACGGCGGGGGAGGTCAGCCCCAGCATTTT
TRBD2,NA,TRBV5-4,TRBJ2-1,CASSLPFGRGDNEQFF,TGTGCCAGCAGCCTTCCCTTTGGGAGGGGAGACAATGAGCAGTTCTTC
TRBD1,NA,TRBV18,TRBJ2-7,CASSPPGQGSGEQYF,TGTGCCAGCTCACCACCGGGACAGGGATCAGGCGAGCAGTACTTC
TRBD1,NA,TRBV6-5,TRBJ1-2,CASSTSGQARYGYTF,TGTGCCAGCAGCACCTCCGGACAGGCACGATATGGCTACACCTTC
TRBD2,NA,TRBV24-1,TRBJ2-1,CATNLAGANEQFF,TGTGCCACCAACCTAGCGGGGGCCAATGAGCAGTTCTTC
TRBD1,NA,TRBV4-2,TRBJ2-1,CASNIFPPGQGAIEQFF,TGTGCCAGCAATATTTTTCCGCCGGGACAGGGGGCAATTGAGCAGTTCTTC
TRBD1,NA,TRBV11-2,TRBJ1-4,CASSSGTAGPKLFF,TGTGCCAGCAGCTCCGGGACAGCAGGGCCAAAACTGTTTTTT